The rows below give T cell receptor beta chains drawn from one sample of a study of blood T cell repertoires in COVID-19. Clones were sequenced by immunoSEQ multiplex PCR, and TCRdb holds only the in-frame ones, with some missing. The sample includes around 140,000 clones, around 81% seen only once; the top ten take approximately 8.2%. What was sequenced was peripheral blood. These receptors were taken from a human donor in a cohort sampled during active COVID-19. CDR3s include the opening cysteine and the closing phenylalanine or tryptophan. Each record gives: J gene, V gene, clone size, D gene, CDR3 protein, CDR3 DNA. A D gene is named only where the DNA matches it firmly. Where a row states a size, it is once, few, many or the class of an expanded clone; other rows omit it.

TRBJ2-7 TRBV9 . TRBD2 CASSVAAGGPYEQYF TGTGCCAGCAGCGTAGCGGCGGGAGGGCCCTACGAGCAGTACTTC
TRBJ2-1 TRBV14 . TRBD2 CASSLNERGSYNEQFF TGTGCCAGCAGCTTGAACGAGCGGGGGTCCTACAATGAGCAGTTCTTC
TRBJ2-5 TRBV11-3 once . CASSLGNANEETQYF TGTGCCAGCAGCTTAGGCAACGCTAATGAAGAGACCCAGTACTTC
TRBJ1-1 TRBV19 . TRBD1 CASGDSVNTEAFF TGTGCCAGTGGGGACAGTGTGAACACTGAAGCTTTCTTT
TRBJ2-3 TRBV3-1/TRBV3-2 once . CASSLPPGDTQYF TGTGCCAGCAGCCTCCCACCGGGAGATACGCAGTATTTT
TRBJ2-7 TRBV19 . TRBD1 CASSIYNGDRGYYEQYF TGTGCCAGTAGTATATACAACGGGGACAGGGGGTACTACGAGCAGTACTTC
TRBJ2-7 TRBV5-4 . TRBD2 CASRAGLRETHEQYF TGTGCCAGCAGGGCGGGGCTGCGGGAGACCCACGAGCAGTACTTC
TRBJ2-3 TRBV7-9 . TRBD2 CASSPGGGGTQYF TGTGCCAGCAGCCCTGGCGGCGGGGGTACGCAGTATTTT
TRBJ2-5 TRBV3-1/TRBV3-2 . TRBD1 CASSKNYGTGQETQYF TGTGCCAGCAGCAAGAACTATGGGACAGGCCAAGAGACCCAGTACTTC
TRBJ2-1 TRBV7-2 . . CASSKTVYNEQFF TGTGCCAGCAGCAAGACAGTCTACAATGAGCAGTTCTTC
TRBJ2-1 TRBV3-1/TRBV3-2 . . CASSQYGESSYNEQFF TGTGCCAGCAGCCAATATGGGGAGAGCTCCTACAATGAGCAGTTCTTC
TRBJ1-1 TRBV7-9 . . CASSLPGQKAFF TGTGCCAGCAGCCTCCCTGGACAGAAAGCTTTCTTT
TRBJ1-2 TRBV27 few . CASRRGSPNYGYTF TGTGCCAGCAGAAGGGGGTCTCCTAACTATGGCTACACCTTC
TRBJ1-6 TRBV25-1 . . CASTPGRVNSPLHF TGTGCCAGCACCCCCGGGAGGGTTAATTCACCCCTCCACTTT
TRBJ2-2 TRBV9 . . CASSVGVAANTGELFF TGTGCCAGCAGCGTAGGGGTAGCGGCGAACACCGGGGAGCTGTTTTTT
TRBJ2-7 TRBV7-2 . . CASSLVGAGDYEQYF TGTGCCAGCAGCTTAGTGGGGGCGGGAGACTACGAGCAGTACTTC
TRBJ2-4 TRBV19 once . CASSISPVGLAKNIQYF TGTGCCAGTAGTATATCCCCCGTCGGACTAGCCAAAAACATTCAGTACTTC
TRBJ1-4 TRBV7-2 . TRBD1 CASSLVANRGYDEKLFF TGTGCCAGCAGCTTAGTTGCCAACAGGGGTTATGATGAAAAACTGTTTTTT
TRBJ2-7 TRBV7-9 . TRBD2 CASSLGAGEGDEQYF TGTGCCAGCAGCTTAGGAGCGGGGGAGGGCGACGAGCAGTACTTC
TRBJ2-7 TRBV7-9 . . CASSFYPLNQGKGYEQYF TGTGCCAGCAGCTTCTATCCCTTGAACCAGGGGAAGGGATACGAGCAGTACTTC
TRBJ2-7 TRBV10-3 . TRBD2 CAISDVNSGSPSYF TGTGCCATCAGTGATGTCAATAGCGGGAGTCCGTCGTACTTC
TRBJ2-7 TRBV19 few TRBD2 CASSPGLGYEQYF TGTGCCAGTAGTCCGGGACTAGGGTACGAGCAGTACTTC